This TCR beta chain stems from a study of blood T cell repertoires in COVID-19. Study in general: Acute and convalescent COVID-19 specimens originated in the United States, Italy and Spain. Nucleic acid was either cDNA or gDNA, and it came from T cells, B-cell-depleted T cells, or PBMCs.

Methods used by the authors: Nucleated cell counts were estimated from reference gene primer amplification. Only in-frame clones appear in the TCRdb table, and some are missing; sequencing was by immunoSEQ multiplex PCR. V, J and clone size were drawn from that table, and D and trimming were deduced from the DNA. This table has about 160,000 clones, 80% to 85% appearing once. From germline, CDR1 is SGHRS and CDR2 YFSETQ. This CDR3 has 16 amino acids. The junction had 13 bases not matched to a gene; V was cut back by 4 bases and J by 5 bases. This receptor was identified in a woman over 75 with active or convalescent COVID-19. Material for sequencing was peripheral blood. The chain is built from TRBV5-1 and TRBJ2-5; 8 bases are a match to TRBD1. CDR3 nucleotides: TGCGCCAGCAGCAATTCCGACAGGGGCAAGGAGGAGACCCAGTACTTC. Protein: CASSNSDRGKEETQYF.